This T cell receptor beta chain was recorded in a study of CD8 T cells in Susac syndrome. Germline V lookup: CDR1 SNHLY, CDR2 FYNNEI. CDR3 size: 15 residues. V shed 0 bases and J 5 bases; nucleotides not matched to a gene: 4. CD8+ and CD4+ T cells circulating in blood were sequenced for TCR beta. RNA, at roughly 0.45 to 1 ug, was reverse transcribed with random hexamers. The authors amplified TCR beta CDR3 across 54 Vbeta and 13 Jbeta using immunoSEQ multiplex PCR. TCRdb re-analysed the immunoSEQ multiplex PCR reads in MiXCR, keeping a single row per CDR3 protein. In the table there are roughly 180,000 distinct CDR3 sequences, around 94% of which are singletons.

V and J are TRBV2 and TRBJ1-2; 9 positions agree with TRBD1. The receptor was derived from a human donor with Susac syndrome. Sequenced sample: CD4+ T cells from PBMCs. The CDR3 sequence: CASSEARQGGYGYTF. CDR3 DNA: TGTGCCAGCAGTGAAGCACGACAGGGGGGATATGGCTACACCTTC.